This T cell receptor (beta chain) was obtained from a study of beta chain features in type 1 diabetes. There are 12 residues in the CDR3. V dropped 6 bases and J dropped 7; count of bases not matched to a gene: 5. Germline CDR1 MNHEY, CDR2 SVGAGI. Study-level points and caveats: Among patients with Type 1 diabetes, TCRB CDR3s were moderately but significantly shorter in every one of the four CD4+ subsets.

The entirety of the isolated RNA underwent reverse transcription, so expressed TCRB transcripts were sequenced. Sequencing was performed with immunoSEQ multiplex PCR; in TCRdb, only in-frame clones are kept and a portion is missing. The top ten clones hold about 2.1% of a sample with around 110,000 clones, about 15% of them seen once. Many counts were recorded for this clone. What it binds is not known. The V and J genes are TRBV6-5 and TRBJ1-2; 7 bases are a match to TRBD1. Sequencing used central memory CD4+ T cells from blood. The source of this sequence is a young man with type 1 diabetes. The CDR3 bases are TGTGCCAGCAGCCCAGGGGGTAGTGGCTACACCTTC. Protein product: CASSPGGSGYTF.